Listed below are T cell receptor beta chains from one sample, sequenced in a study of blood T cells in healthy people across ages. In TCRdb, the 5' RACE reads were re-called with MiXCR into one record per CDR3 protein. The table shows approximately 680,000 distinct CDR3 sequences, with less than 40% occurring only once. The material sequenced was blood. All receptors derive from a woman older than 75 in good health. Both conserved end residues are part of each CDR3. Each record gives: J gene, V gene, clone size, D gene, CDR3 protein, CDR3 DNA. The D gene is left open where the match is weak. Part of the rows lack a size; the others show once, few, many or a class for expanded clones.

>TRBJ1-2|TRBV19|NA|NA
CASSILGSPNYGYTF
TGTGCCAGTAGTATCTTGGGCAGCCCTAACTATGGCTACACCTTC
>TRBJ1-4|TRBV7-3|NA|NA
CASSLRAHNEKLFF
TGTGCCAGCAGCTTAAGGGCTCATAATGAAAAACTGTTTTTT
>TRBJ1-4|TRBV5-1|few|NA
CASSPSHAGNEKLFF
TGCGCCAGCAGCCCTTCTCATGCGGGGAATGAAAAACTGTTTTTT
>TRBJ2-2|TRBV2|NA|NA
CASSVGRPTNTGELFF
TGTGCCAGCAGTGTCGGACGGCCGACGAACACCGGGGAGCTGTTTTTT
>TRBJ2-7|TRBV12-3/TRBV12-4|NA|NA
CANSRTDISSYEQYF
TGTGCCAACAGTCGGACGGACATTAGCTCCTACGAGCAGTACTTC
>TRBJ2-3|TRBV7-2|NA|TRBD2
CASILRPSGGSDTQYF
TGTGCCAGCATACTAAGGCCTAGCGGGGGGTCAGATACGCAGTATTTT
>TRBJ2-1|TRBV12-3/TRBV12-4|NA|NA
CASHQESSYNEQFF
TGTGCCAGCCACCAAGAAAGCTCCTACAATGAGCAGTTCTTC
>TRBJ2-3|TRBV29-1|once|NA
CSVGSGDTQYF
TGCAGCGTTGGAAGTGGGGATACGCAGTATTTT
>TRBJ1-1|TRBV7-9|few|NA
CASSNSRTANTEAFF
TGTGCCAGCAGCAACAGTCGGACGGCGAACACTGAAGCTTTCTTT
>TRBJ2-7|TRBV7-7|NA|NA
CASSLSKGAYEQYF
TGTGCTAGCAGTCTGTCCAAAGGGGCCTACGAGCAGTACTTC